This TCR beta chain was identified during a study of shared clonotypes between healthy human individuals (TCRdb year 2020). About the investigation overall: Three men and a couple of women, aged 18 to 49 years, made up the cohort. Libraries were prepared and TCR repertoires were sequenced by different laboratories using diverse techniques, in order to increase sequencing depth and limit assay-specific biases. Each donor's leukapheresis produced roughly between roughly 0.85 and 9.5 billion PBMCs. Per donor, three plates each were used for CD4 naive and CD4 memory, two for CD8 naive, and one for CD8 memory. To estimate repertoire size and how much clonotypes are shared between individuals, the study performed deep sequencing of blood TCR repertoires from a few healthy adults.

The donors were healthy, HIV-negative adults who had no recently reported acute infections or vaccinations. Every donor was a Caucasian adult residing in Nashville, Tennessee, USA. CD4+ T cells were enriched by magnetic negative selection, after which naive cells were positively selected on CD45RA and the negative fraction was taken as the memory subset. Blood was obtained by leukapheresis, after which PBMCs were separated by Ficoll-Histopaque density gradient centrifugation and cryopreserved in liquid nitrogen vapor phase. Analytical flow cytometry was used to check the purity and quantity of each magnetically sorted T cell population. Genomic DNA was isolated from every sorted fraction and measured by UV absorbance on a Nanodrop 2000c. Between the V and J ends, shortened by 4 bases and 8 bases respectively, the junction contains 9 bases. Based on the germline V gene (reference sequence), the CDR1 and CDR2 sequences are LNHDA and SQIVND. The CDR3 measures 12 amino acids from cysteine to phenylalanine. Only the CDR3 part of the read is kept: 36 bases, read in frame from the first base.

What the research found in general, with its limitations: When several donors were compared, the shared fraction of clonotypes was approximately 5% for naive CD4, approximately 3.3% for naive CD8, 2.3% for memory CD4, and 0.3% to 0.5% for memory CD8. Sampling was limited to blood, and TCR repertoires in tissue likely differ from TCR repertoires in blood. Estimated clonotype richness was generally larger for naive than for memory subsets. Even with the large sequencing depth, rarefaction of the sorted-subset datasets indicated that sequencing was incomplete. Pairwise subsampling led to the expectation that sequencing depth would affect the degree of clonotype sharing among donors. Because the study included only a small number of donors, the genetic and exposure-history diversity represented was limited. Higher generation probabilities were observed for clonotypes shared by all four sorted-subset donors than for non-shared clonotypes.

About this clone itself: Its antigen is not yet known. No much larger clonotype is one base removed from it; base qualities were not supplied.

Using the deep immunoSEQ assay, TCR CDR3 regions were amplified from genomic DNA by multiplex PCR. Extracted genomic DNA from each cell subset was distributed evenly across all wells of several immunoSEQ 96-well plates, and each plate was treated as a replicate. For sorted subsets, 150 to 250 ng of genomic DNA, equivalent to around 30,000 T cell genomes, went into each replicate PCR. The purified libraries were quantified using a Qubit 3.0 fluorometer, sized with a Bioanalyzer 2100, and then quantified again using the KAPA Library Quantification kit. A separate single-read 150-cycle Illumina NextSeq 550 flow cell was used to sequence each immunoSEQ 96-well plate. For the original study's pipeline: The immunoSEQ output contained only junctional sequences without quality scores, so filtering could not match that applied to full-length reads. To assign V/J genes and CDR3, sequences were annotated against IMGT germline references using PyIR, a Python wrapper for IgBLAST v1.9. Reads were filtered out if the reads had weak V/J assignments (E-value above 1e-6), no CDR3, stop codons, out-of-frame junctions, or ambiguous translated residues. V3J clonotypes were defined as sequences sharing the same inferred V gene, J gene, and CDR3 amino acid sequence. Percentage overlap between repertoires was computed as shared unique clonotypes divided by the size of the smaller repertoire. Repertoire richness was assessed with RTK rarefaction, the Chao1 estimator, and Recon v2.1 estimates of unobserved clonotypes. OLGA was used to compute generation probabilities for all TCRbeta clonotypes that the gDNA method yielded from a handful of donors. The immuneACCESS repertoire file appears here via TCRdb, limited to in-frame rearrangements. These files lack a portion of the clones; in checked studies, under half of the deficit traces to unresolved V genes, and the cause of the others is not known. V and J calls and clone size are as listed in that table; D and trimming were resolved from the DNA. This sample has approximately 2,300,000 clones in its table, and under 95% of those were observed once. Approximately 0.39% of the sample is in the top ten clones.

The TCR originated in a man between 18 and 29 years old in good health. Some clones in this sample may be carry-over from other donors' samples. The chain is encoded by TRBV19 joined to TRBJ2-1; tentative D gene TRBD1, with 6 bases matching. Sequencing used naive CD4+ T cells from PBMCs. In the paper's terms, the cell subset or site label means: CD45RA+ positively selected. In nucleotide form, the sequence is TGTGCCAGTAGTACCTACAGGGATGAGCAGTTCTTC. It specifies CASSTYRDEQFF.